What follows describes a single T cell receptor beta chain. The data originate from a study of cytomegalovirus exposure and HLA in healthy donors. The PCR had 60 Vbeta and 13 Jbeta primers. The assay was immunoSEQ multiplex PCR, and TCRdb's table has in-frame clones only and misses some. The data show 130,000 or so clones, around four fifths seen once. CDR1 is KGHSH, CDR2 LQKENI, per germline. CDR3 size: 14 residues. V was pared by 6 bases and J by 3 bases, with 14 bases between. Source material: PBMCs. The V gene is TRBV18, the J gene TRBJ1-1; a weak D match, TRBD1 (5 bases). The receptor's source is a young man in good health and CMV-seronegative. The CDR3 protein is CASSHPDTYTEAFF. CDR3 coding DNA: TGTGCCAGCTCGCATCCGGACACATACACTGAAGCTTTCTTT.